The T cell receptor beta chain under discussion was sequenced for a study of brain T cells in children with intractable seizures. Study-wide results and limits: HCMV serostatus was not known, and viral specificity came from CDR3 similarity only.

Surgery cases with the highest brain T cell transcript signatures were chosen for sequencing. Pre-surgery treatment included at least one anti-epileptic drug. In regard to this clone: No antigen is known for it.

Some clones are missing from TCRdb's copy, which holds only in-frame ones; the method was immunoSEQ multiplex PCR. The sample has about 80,000 clones; around 90% are singletons. V lost 1 base, J lost 6 bases, and 7 bases lay in between. The CDR3 has 12 amino acids. V and J are TRBV12-3 or TRBV12-4 and TRBJ2-7; D gene unclear. The clonotype comes from a girl aged 2 to 10 with Rasmussen encephalitis and intractable seizures. The sample was peripheral blood, taken at surgery. The CDR3 sequence: CASSLGSREQYF. For the CDR3, the DNA is TGTGCCAGCAGTTTAGGTAGCCGCGAGCAGTACTTC.